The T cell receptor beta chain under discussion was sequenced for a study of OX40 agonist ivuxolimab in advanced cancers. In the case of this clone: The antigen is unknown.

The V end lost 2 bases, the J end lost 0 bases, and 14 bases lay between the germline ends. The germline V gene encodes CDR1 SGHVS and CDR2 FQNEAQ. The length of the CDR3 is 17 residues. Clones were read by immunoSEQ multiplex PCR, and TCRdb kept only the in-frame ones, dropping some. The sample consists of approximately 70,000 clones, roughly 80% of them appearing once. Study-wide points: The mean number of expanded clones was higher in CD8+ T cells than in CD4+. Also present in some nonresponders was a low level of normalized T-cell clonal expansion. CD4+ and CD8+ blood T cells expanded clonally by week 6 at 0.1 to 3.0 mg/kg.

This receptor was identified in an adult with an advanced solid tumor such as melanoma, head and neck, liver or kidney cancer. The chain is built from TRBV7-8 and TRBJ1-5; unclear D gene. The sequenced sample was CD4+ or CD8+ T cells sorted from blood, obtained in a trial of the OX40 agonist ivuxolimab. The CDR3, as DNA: TGTGCCAGCAGCTTATACGGCCAATCTTATAGCAATCAGCCCCAGCATTTT. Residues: CASSLYGQSYSNQPQHF.